This TCR beta chain came from a study of regulatory T cells in long-lasting Graves disease. Described time point: newly diagnosed GD, antithyroid drugs for less than 3 months. TCR sequences were obtained from RNA taken from PBMCs. Whole-study findings and limits: Newly diagnosed patients shared 850 to 1,000 public clonotypes; persistent patients shared a few thousand.

This clonotype appeared a few times. Antigen unknown. Sequencing libraries for TCR beta were prepared with iRepertoire HTBI primers and Arm-PCR of CDR3 regions. MiXCR was run by TCRdb on the multiplex PCR reads, yielding one entry per CDR3 protein. Among over 500,000 distinct CDR3 sequences, roughly a sixth were seen once, and the ten largest hold 12%. The CDR3 has 16 amino acids. Germline values: CDR1 DFQATT, CDR2 SNEGSKA (reference sequence). The V gene lost 0 bases and the J gene lost 7 bases, with 18 bases spanning the gap. This sample also belongs to another study, concerning T cells in Graves' hyperthyroidism and ophthalmopathy.

The sequencing here drew on peripheral blood mononuclear cells (PBMCs), taken at new diagnosis, from a patient treated with antithyroid drugs. The chain has TRBV20-1 and TRBJ2-2, with D perhaps TRBD1 (6 bases). The clonotype originates from a man aged 18 to 30 with Graves disease. CDR3 coding DNA: TGCAGTGCTAGAGATCGAATATCAGGGGTGGGCGGGGAGCTGTTTTTT. It codes for CSARDRISGVGGELFF.